This T cell receptor beta chain was documented in a study of shared clonotypes between healthy human individuals. Whole-study context: The people who gave samples were two women and three men aged 18 to 49.

The data were produced by immunoSEQ multiplex PCR, yet TCRdb's version contains in-frame clones alone and is incomplete. The table lists approximately 1.1 million clones, 75% to 80% of them singletons. Germline V lookup: CDR1 SNHLY, CDR2 FYNNEI. This CDR3 contains 14 residues. The V and J ends lost 6 bases and 2 bases respectively, with 10 bases between them. The V gene is TRBV2, the J gene TRBJ2-2; D is ambiguous. Material for sequencing was memory CD4+ T cells from PBMCs. Subset defined: CD45RA-negative fraction. The receptor was isolated from a young man in good health. Some clones in this sample may be carry-over from other donors' samples. This CDR3 reads CASSDKSNTGELFF. DNA for the CDR3: TGTGCCAGCAGCGACAAATCTAACACCGGGGAGCTGTTTTTT. The whole variable domain, filled in from reference TRBV2 and TRBJ2-2, reads EPEVTQTPSHQVTQMGQEVILRCVPISNHLYFYWYRQILGQKVEFLVSFYNNEISEKSEIFDDQFSVERPDGSNFTLKIRSTKLEDSAMYFCASSDKSNTGELFFGEGSRLTVL.